The 11 T cell receptor beta chains listed next were all sequenced from one sample in a study of metastatic and nonmetastatic thyroid tumors. The entire patient cohort was treatment-naive prior to thyroid surgery. TCRdb reassembled clones from the PCR reads with MiXCR. Of 23,000 or so clones in the sample, just over 20% were seen once. The sequencing input was blood. These receptors were obtained from a female donor with papillary thyroid cancer or a benign thyroid nodule (not recorded which). Some clones in this sample may be carry-over from other donors' samples.

The chain joins TRBV11-2 to TRBJ2-7; D gene ambiguous. CDR3 length: 17 residues. Germline CDR1 reads SGHAT; CDR2 reads FQNNGV. Trimming pared 3 bases from V and 3 bases from J, leaving 21 bases between. The CDR3 is CASSFWVQWYLSYEQYF. CDR3 DNA: TGTGCCAGCAGCTTCTGGGTTCAGTGGTATCTGAGCTACGAGCAGTACTTC.

This clone was observed at least ten times. The V call is TRBV12-3 or TRBV12-4, the J call TRBJ2-3; D unresolved. V lost 3 bases, J lost 6 bases, and 10 bases lay in between. The CDR3 covers 13 residues. The chain's CDR3 is CASSLRLVDTQYF. The CDR3 region has the DNA TGTGCCAGCAGTTTGAGGCTAGTGGATACGCAGTATTTT.

This clone was recorded a few times. A read error may explain this, as a much larger clone is one base away. V gene TRBV5-4 combines with J gene TRBJ2-1; D is ambiguous. V dropped 10 bases and J dropped 8 bases, with 19 bases sitting between them. Germline CDR1 SGHNT, CDR2 YYREEE (reference sequence). This CDR3 comprises 13 residues. DNA for the CDR3: TGTGCCTGTTCTCTCACACCTGAGTATGAGCAGTTCTTC. It translates to CACSLTPEYEQFF.

This clone counts as medium-sized. The J gene is TRBJ2-1, the V gene TRBV7-2; 8 bases match TRBD2. After removal of 1 base from V and 10 bases from J, the junction contained 15 bases not matched to a gene. This CDR3 is built from 17 residues. The germline gives CDR1 SGHTA, CDR2 FQGNSA. The CDR3 protein is CASSLGVLAGRQTEQFF. In nucleotides, the CDR3 is TGTGCCAGCAGCTTAGGGGTTCTAGCGGGCCGGCAAACCGAGCAGTTCTTC.

The table lists this clone with many counts. V usage is TRBV9 and J usage is TRBJ2-7; possibly TRBD1 or TRBD2 for D (5 bases each). Deletions cut 1 base from V and 2 bases from J, with 22 bases between. In germline, CDR1 is SGDLS, CDR2 YYNGEE. The CDR3 covers 18 residues. The CDR3 spells CASSVNPGPQKPTYEQYF. CDR3 DNA: TGTGCCAGCAGCGTAAACCCGGGACCTCAAAAACCTACCTACGAGCAGTACTTC. The full variable domain, with the rest looked up from reference TRBV9 and TRBJ2-7, is DSGVTQTPKHLITATGQRVTLRCSPRSGDLSVYWYQQSLDQGLQFLIQYYNGEERAKGNILERFSAQQFPDLHSELNLSSLELGDSALYFCASSVNPGPQKPTYEQYFGPGTRLTVT.

The rearrangement uses TRBV5-1 and TRBJ1-2; 7 bases are a match to TRBD1. V lost 4 bases and J lost 8; bases outside the gene matches: 11. The CDR3 is 14 amino acids. Germline V gene lookup returns CDR1 SGHRS and CDR2 YFSETQ. CDR3 DNA sequence: TGCGCCAGCAGCCGGGACAGTCAAACAGAGGGCTACACCTTC. This sequence encodes CASSRDSQTEGYTF.

This clone is labeled medium-sized. J is TRBJ2-3 and V is TRBV4-3, with D tentatively TRBD2 (8 bases). From germline, CDR1 is LGHNA and CDR2 YSLEER. The CDR3 extends over 19 amino acids. Trimming removed 3 bases at V and 5 bases at J, with 27 bases between. DNA for the CDR3: TGCGCCAGCAGCCATCCTAGCCCAGGGGGGAGCGGGAGTATAGATACGCAGTATTTT. Its protein is CASSHPSPGGSGSIDTQYF.

This clone has ten or more counts. The V and J genes are TRBV30 and TRBJ2-5; possibly TRBD1 for D (5 bases). The CDR3 is made up of 14 amino acids. Between the trimmed V and J ends, which lost 4 bases and 3 bases, there was a span of 15 bases. CDR1 is GTSNPN and CDR2 is SVGIG in the germline V gene (reference sequence). The CDR3 bases are TGTGCCTGGAAAAGGCTTGGGGCCAAAGAGACCCAGTACTTC. This gives the protein CAWKRLGAKETQYF.

This clone was counted many times. This chain joins TRBV28 and TRBJ2-6, with D possibly being TRBD1 or TRBD2 (5 bases each). The CDR3 loop spans 17 amino acids. Germline V gene data show CDR1 as MDHEN and CDR2 as SYDVKM. The ends were cut back, 7 bases at V and 0 bases at J, with 16 bases in the middle. The CDR3 protein is CASIGTGPHSGANVLTF. CDR3 nucleotide sequence: TGTGCCAGCATCGGGACGGGCCCGCACTCTGGGGCCAACGTCCTGACTTTC.

The rearrangement uses TRBV28 and TRBJ1-1; D is uncertain. Germline CDR1 reads MDHEN; CDR2 reads SYDVKM. The CDR3 totals 14 residues. Trimming left V 5 bases short and J 5 bases short, with 15 bases between. DNA for the CDR3: TGTGCCAGCAGTAAAGCCAGTGGGTTTACTGAAGCTTTCTTT. It specifies CASSKASGFTEAFF. Supplemented by reference TRBV28 and TRBJ1-1, the full variable domain reads DVKVTQSSRYLVKRTGEKVFLECVQDMDHENMFWYRQDPGLGLRLIYFSYDVKMKEKGDIPEGYSVSREKKERFSLILESASTNQTSMYLCASSKASGFTEAFFGQGTRLTVV.

The table lists this clone with a few counts. Being one base from a much bigger clone, this may be a read error. The genes are TRBV5-1 and TRBJ2-7, with 7 bases lining up with TRBD2. V lost 0 bases to trimming and J lost 2 bases; unmatched junction nucleotides: 5. CDR3 size: 15 residues. The germline V gene has CDR1 SGHRS and CDR2 YFSETQ. CDR3 sequence (DNA): TGCGCCAGCAGCTTGGGCGGGAGCGACACCTACGAGCAGTACTTC. Protein product: CASSLGGSDTYEQYF.